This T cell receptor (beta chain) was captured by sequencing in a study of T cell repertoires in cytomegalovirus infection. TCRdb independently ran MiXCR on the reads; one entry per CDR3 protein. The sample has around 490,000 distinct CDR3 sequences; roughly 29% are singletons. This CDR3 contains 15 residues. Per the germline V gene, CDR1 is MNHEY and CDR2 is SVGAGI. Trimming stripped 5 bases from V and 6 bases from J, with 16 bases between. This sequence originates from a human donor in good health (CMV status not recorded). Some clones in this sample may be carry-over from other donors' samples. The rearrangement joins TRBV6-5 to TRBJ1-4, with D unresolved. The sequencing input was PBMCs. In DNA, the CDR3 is TGTGCCAGCAGTCGGGTGGTGGCGGTTGATGAAAAACTGTTTTTT. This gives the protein CASSRVVAVDEKLFF.